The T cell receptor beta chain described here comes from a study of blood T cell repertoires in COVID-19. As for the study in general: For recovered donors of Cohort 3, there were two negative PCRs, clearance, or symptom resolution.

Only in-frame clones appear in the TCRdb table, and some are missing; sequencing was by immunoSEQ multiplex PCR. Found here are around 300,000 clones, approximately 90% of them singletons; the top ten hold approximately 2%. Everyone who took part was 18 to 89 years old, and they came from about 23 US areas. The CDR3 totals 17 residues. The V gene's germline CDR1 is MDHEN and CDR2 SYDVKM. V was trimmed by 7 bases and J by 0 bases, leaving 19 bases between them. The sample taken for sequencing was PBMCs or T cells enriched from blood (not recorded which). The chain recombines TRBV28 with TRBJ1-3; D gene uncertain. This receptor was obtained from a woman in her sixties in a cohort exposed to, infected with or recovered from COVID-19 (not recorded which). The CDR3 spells CASIDRGGFISGNTIYF. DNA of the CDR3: TGTGCCAGCATCGACCGGGGAGGCTTTATCTCTGGAAACACCATATATTTT.